One and the same sample provided the 17 T cell receptor beta chains below, sequenced in a study of identical twins. TCRdb itself ran the 5' RACE reads through MiXCR, one entry per CDR3 protein. The sample yields 350,000 to 500,000 distinct CDR3 sequences, 15% to 20% seen once. Sequences were obtained from naive T cells sorted from blood. The origin of the receptors is a man aged 50-59 years in good health.

The V gene is TRBV9, the J gene TRBJ2-2, with unresolved D. Between the trimmed V and J ends, which lost 2 bases and 1 base, there was a span of 6 bases. CDR3 length: 14 residues. Germline V gene sequence: CDR1 SGDLS, CDR2 YYNGEE. The CDR3 nucleotides are TGTGCCAGCAGCGTGGACGGGAACACCGGGGAGCTGTTTTTT. This gives the protein CASSVDGNTGELFF.

J is TRBJ2-2 and V is TRBV7-2; D is unresolved. The CDR3 has 15 amino acids. Trimming cost V 5 bases and J 4 bases, with 14 bases left between them. CDR1 is SGHTA and CDR2 is FQGNSA in the germline V gene. The CDR3 spells CASSPRNRFTGELFF. In DNA form, the CDR3 reads TGTGCCAGCAGCCCTAGGAACAGATTCACCGGGGAGCTGTTTTTT.

This clonotype was recorded at least ten times. CDR3 region: CSALYRGGQEKLFF. Here the CDR3 DNA reads TGCAGTGCCCTCTACAGAGGGGGTCAGGAAAAACTGTTTTTT. The J gene is TRBJ1-4, the V gene TRBV20-1, with D possibly matching TRBD1 (6 bases). Germline CDR1 is DFQATT and CDR2 is SNEGSKA (reference sequence). Trimming pared 6 bases from V and 8 bases from J, leaving 19 bases between. CDR3 length: 14 residues.

This clonotype was recorded at least ten times. The rearrangement links TRBV5-1 to TRBJ2-5; 12 nucleotides align to TRBD2. V gave up 4 bases and J gave up 4 bases; unmatched junction bases: 5. Germline V CDR1 and CDR2: SGHRS, YFSETQ. This CDR3 comprises 15 residues. CDR3 sequence: CASSGGLAGPETQYF. The CDR3, as DNA: TGCGCCAGCAGCGGTGGACTAGCGGGACCAGAGACCCAGTACTTC.

This clonotype has a count of ten or more. The CDR3: CASSEALGEFNEKLFF. CDR3 in DNA: TGTGCCAGCAGTGAAGCGCTCGGGGAATTTAATGAAAAACTGTTTTTT. The chain carries TRBV6-1 and TRBJ1-4; D remains ambiguous. This CDR3 has 16 amino acids. V was pared by 0 bases and J by 4 bases, with 12 bases between. The germline V gene encodes CDR1 MNHNS and CDR2 SASEGT.

This clonotype has more than one count but fewer than ten. CDR3 sequence: CASQGGETQYF. The CDR3 DNA reads as TGTGCCAGCCAGGGCGGGGAGACCCAGTACTTC. The V call is TRBV11-2, the J call TRBJ2-5, with D perhaps given as TRBD1 or TRBD2 (5 bases each). Germline CDR1 and CDR2: SGHAT and FQNNGV. The CDR3 loop spans 11 amino acids. V was trimmed by 8 bases and J by 5 bases, leaving 9 bases between them. Full variable domain (remainder filled in from reference TRBV11-2 and TRBJ2-5): EAGVAQSPRYKIIEKRQSVAFWCNPISGHATLYWYQQILGQGPKLLIQFQNNGVVDDSQLPKDRFSAERLKGVDSTLKIQPAKLEDSAVYLCASQGGETQYFGPGTRLLVL.

There are a few counts of this clonotype. The chain employs TRBV15 and TRBJ2-3; a weak D match, TRBD1 (6 bases). This CDR3 has 17 residues. Germline-derived CDR1 and CDR2 are LNHNV and YYDKDF (reference sequence). V was clipped by 5 bases and J by 2 bases, with 20 bases between them. CDR3 region: CATSGYPGHEITDTQYF. The CDR3 bases are TGTGCCACCAGCGGCTATCCGGGACACGAAATCACAGATACGCAGTATTTT. Using reference TRBV15 and TRBJ2-3 for the parts outside the CDR3, the full variable domain is DAMVIQNPRYQVTQFGKPVTLSCSQTLNHNVMYWYQQKSSQAPKLLFHYYDKDFNNEADTPDNFQSRRPNTSFCFLDIRSPGLGDTAMYLCATSGYPGHEITDTQYFGPGTRLTVL.

This clonotype was detected a few times. V gene TRBV11-1 combines with J gene TRBJ2-1; 10 nucleotides align to TRBD2. The junction had 11 bases not matched to a gene; V was cut back by 8 bases and J by 7 bases. This CDR3 region has 15 residues. Germline CDR1 SGHAT, CDR2 FQDESV (reference sequence). The CDR3 bases are TGTGCCAGCGACTTAGCGGGAGGAGAAGGGAATGAGCAGTTCTTC. As protein: CASDLAGGEGNEQFF.

The chain is built from TRBV20-1 and TRBJ2-7, with D perhaps given as TRBD1 or TRBD2 (6 bases each). CDR1 is DFQATT, CDR2 SNEGSKA, per germline (reference sequence). This CDR3 has 11 amino acids. The DNA for the CDR3 is TGCAGGGGGGGTCGGGGGCTCGAGCAGTACTTC. The encoded protein is CRGGRGLEQYF.

This clonotype appeared many times. This chain connects TRBV10-2 to TRBJ2-3; D gene unclear. Per the germline V gene, CDR1 is WSHSY and CDR2 is SAAADI. Trimming stripped 3 bases from V and 1 base from J, with 5 bases between. This CDR3 is 13 amino acids long. CDR3 loop: CASSDEGTDTQYF. The CDR3 DNA follows: TGCGCCAGCAGTGACGAGGGCACAGATACGCAGTATTTT.

This clonotype came up a few times. The V call is TRBV18, the J call TRBJ2-5, with D maybe TRBD1 (6 bases). V was trimmed by 4 bases and J by 1 base, leaving 19 bases between them. Per germline, CDR1 KGHSH and CDR2 LQKENI. The CDR3 is 17 residues long. CDR3 amino acids: CASSRIGRQASQETQYF. In DNA, the CDR3 is TGTGCCAGCTCACGTATAGGACGACAGGCTAGCCAAGAGACCCAGTACTTC.

The CDR3 coding sequence is TGCGCCAGCAGCCAAGTAATACCCGGGGAGCTGTTTTTT. It encodes CASSQVIPGELFF. This chain links TRBV4-3 with TRBJ2-2; D not resolved. Germline V gives CDR1 LGHNA, CDR2 YSLEER. V was cut by 1 base and J by 6 bases, with 6 bases left in between. The CDR3 sequence is 13 residues long.

The chain has TRBV29-1 and TRBJ1-1; D possibly corresponds to TRBD1 (5 bases). The V gene's germline CDR1 is SQVTM and CDR2 ANQGSEA. V was shortened by 7 bases and J by 0 bases, with 12 bases between the two germline ends. This CDR3 has 13 residues. CDR3 sequence reads: CSGGTGMNTEAFF. Written as DNA, the CDR3 is TGCAGCGGGGGAACAGGAATGAACACTGAAGCTTTCTTT.

This clonotype was found a few times. The chain combines TRBV7-2 with TRBJ1-1; 7 bases are a match to TRBD1. CDR3 length: 15 residues. CDR1 is SGHTA, CDR2 FQGNSA, per germline. Trimming cost V 1 base and J 6 bases; bases outside gene matches: 8. CDR3 amino acids: CASSLGGAGGAEAFF. In DNA form, the CDR3 reads TGTGCCAGCAGCTTAGGAGGGGCAGGGGGTGCTGAAGCTTTCTTT.

The CDR3 DNA follows: TGTGCCACCAGTGGTACCCGGTGGGAAGAGACCCAGTACTTC. It specifies CATSGTRWEETQYF. This chain joins TRBV24-1 and TRBJ2-5; D remains ambiguous. Per the germline V gene, CDR1 is KGHDR and CDR2 is SFDVKD. CDR3 length: 14 amino acids. Deletions cut 5 bases from V and 3 bases from J, with 12 bases between.

V and J are TRBV6-2 or TRBV6-3 and TRBJ2-7; D not certain. The CDR3 is 15 amino acids. The germline gives CDR1 MNHEY, CDR2 SVGEGT. V dropped 2 bases and J dropped 0 bases, with 11 bases sitting between them. DNA for the CDR3: TGTGCCAGCAGTTACCAGGAGCCAAGCTCCTACGAGCAGTACTTC. This sequence encodes CASSYQEPSSYEQYF.

This chain joins TRBV9 and TRBJ2-7; D gene ambiguous. This CDR3 is 14 amino acids long. Trimming took 0 bases from V and 2 from J, leaving 9 bases between them. CDR1 is SGDLS, CDR2 YYNGEE, per germline. CDR3 residues: CASSVGVSAYEQYF. In DNA, the CDR3 is TGTGCCAGCAGCGTAGGGGTGTCGGCCTACGAGCAGTACTTC.